Listed below are T cell receptor beta chains from one sample, sequenced in a study of beta chain features in type 1 diabetes. TCRdb keeps only in-frame clones here, not all; method: immunoSEQ multiplex PCR. There are approximately 200,000 clones in the sample; 9.6% occur only once, and approximately 0.035% lies in the top ten. The sample was naive CD4+ T cells from blood. These TCRs come from a woman younger than 30 in good health. CDR3s include the opening cysteine and the closing phenylalanine or tryptophan. Fields, in order: clone size, J gene, D gene, V gene, CDR3 DNA, CDR3 protein. A D gene is named only where the DNA matches it firmly. Clone size is given for some rows only: seen once, a few or many times, or a class if the clone is expanded.

>NA|TRBJ1-5|NA|TRBV2
TGTGCCAGCGTGGCGGGGGACCTGGGGCCCCAGCATTTT
CASVAGDLGPQHF
>NA|TRBJ2-1|TRBD2|TRBV4-2
TGTGCCAGCAGCCCCCATGGAGCGGGGAGCTCCTACAATGAGCAGTTCTTC
CASSPHGAGSSYNEQFF
>NA|TRBJ2-3|TRBD2|TRBV5-5
TGTGCCAGCAGCTCACCCCTGACTTTAGCGGGAACCACAGATACGCAGTATTTT
CASSSPLTLAGTTDTQYF
>many|TRBJ2-2|TRBD2|TRBV30
TGTGCCTGGACGCGGACTAGGAACACCGGGGAGCTGTTTTTT
CAWTRTRNTGELFF
>few|TRBJ2-1|NA|TRBV19
TGTGCCAGTAGTATTATGCAGGGGAGCTCCTACAATGAGCAGTTCTTC
CASSIMQGSSYNEQFF
>NA|TRBJ1-5|NA|TRBV15
TGTGCCACCAGCCACCAGGGTTTTAGGGGCAATCAGCCCCAGCATTTT
CATSHQGFRGNQPQHF
>NA|TRBJ2-2|TRBD1|TRBV14
TGTGCCAGCAGCCAATCGCGACCCGACAGGGGGTCCGCCGGGGAGCTGTTTTTT
CASSQSRPDRGSAGELFF
>few|TRBJ1-1|NA|TRBV10-3
TGTGCCATCAGTGAGGCCAGGGCGGACACTGAAGCTTTCTTT
CAISEARADTEAFF
>NA|TRBJ2-5|NA|TRBV5-1
TGCGCCAGCAGCTTACCAGGGGAGAAGACCCAGTACTTC
CASSLPGEKTQYF
>few|TRBJ2-1|TRBD2|TRBV5-1
TGCGCCAGCAGCTTATTGGCCGGGACTAGCGTTCCTGAGCAGTTCTTC
CASSLLAGTSVPEQFF
>NA|TRBJ2-1|TRBD2|TRBV5-1
TGCGCCAGCAGCCAGAGTAGCGGGGCCCACAATGAGCAGTTCTTC
CASSQSSGAHNEQFF
>few|TRBJ1-4|TRBD1|TRBV5-1
TGCGCCAGCAGCTTGGGTCGGACAGGGGGCACTGAAAAACTGTTTTTT
CASSLGRTGGTEKLFF
>few|TRBJ2-5|NA|TRBV19
TGTGCCAGTAGGCCCCATTCAGGGGTCCAAGAGACCCAGTACTTC
CASRPHSGVQETQYF
>NA|TRBJ2-7|TRBD2|TRBV15
TGTGCCACCAGCGACTCGGGAGGGGAATACGAGCAGTACTTC
CATSDSGGEYEQYF
>few|TRBJ2-5|TRBD2|TRBV5-1
TGCGCCAGCAGCGACCACGGAGCGGGAGGTGGGGAGACCCAGTACTTC
CASSDHGAGGGETQYF
>few|TRBJ1-2|TRBD1|TRBV7-9
TGTGCCAGCAGCTCCCCCCCAGGGGGCGCGGACTATGGCTACACCTTC
CASSSPPGGADYGYTF
>NA|TRBJ1-2|NA|TRBV2
TGTGCCAGCAGTGAATCCAGGCCGTCCAACGCCTATGGCTACACCTTC
CASSESRPSNAYGYTF
>NA|TRBJ1-5|TRBD1|TRBV7-2
TGTGCCAGCAGCTTAGTCGGACAGGCAAATCAGCCCCAGCATTTT
CASSLVGQANQPQHF
>NA|TRBJ1-1|NA|TRBV6-6
TGTGCCAGTCTCTACAGCCAATTGAGCACTGAAGCTTTCTTT
CASLYSQLSTEAFF
>NA|TRBJ2-5|NA|TRBV5-1
TGCGCCAGCAGCTTGCAGGGGTCCCAAGAGACCCAGTACTTC
CASSLQGSQETQYF
>NA|TRBJ1-1|NA|TRBV6-1
TGTGCCAGCAGTGAAGAGATCAGGGGATCAGCTTTCTTT
CASSEEIRGSAFF
>few|TRBJ2-5|NA|TRBV9
TGTGCCAGCAGCGCCGGACAGCCACCTCAAGAGACCCAGTACTTC
CASSAGQPPQETQYF
>few|TRBJ2-7|TRBD2|TRBV5-1
TGCGCCAGCAGCTTGGAGCTAGCGGCGGCCGGCGAGCAGTACTTC
CASSLELAAAGEQYF
>few|TRBJ2-5|TRBD2|TRBV7-2
TGTGCCAGCAGCTTAGGACAGTTCGGGGGGATGACCCAGTACTTC
CASSLGQFGGMTQYF
>few|TRBJ1-2|TRBD1|TRBV2
TGTGCCAGCAGGAGGACAGGGGGATATGGCTACACCTTC
CASRRTGGYGYTF
>few|TRBJ2-1|NA|TRBV27
TGTGCCAGCACCCAATACAATGAGCAGTTCTTC
CASTQYNEQFF
>NA|TRBJ2-1|TRBD2|TRBV27
TGTGCCAGCAGCTCCCTCTTGCGGGAGGGCCTGTTAAGATTCTTC
CASSSLLREGLLRFF
>NA|TRBJ1-1|TRBD1|TRBV19
TGTGCCAGTAGTATAGAACGGGACAGGGCCGGACCCGCTGAAGCTTTCTTT
CASSIERDRAGPAEAFF
>few|TRBJ2-1|NA|TRBV5-1
TGCGCCAGCAGCACCGCCATAGCGACTGAGCAGTTCTTC
CASSTAIATEQFF
>few|TRBJ2-7|NA|TRBV6-6
TGTGCCAGCAGTCCCCCTAGAACCTACGAGCAGTACTTC
CASSPPRTYEQYF
>few|TRBJ2-5|TRBD2|TRBV7-2
TGTGCCAGCAGCTTAGCGACTAGCGGGAAGGAGACCCAGTACTTC
CASSLATSGKETQYF
>many|TRBJ2-6|TRBD2|TRBV4-1
TGCGCCAGCAGCAAAGCGGGGGCTGGGGCCAACGTCCTGACTTTC
CASSKAGAGANVLTF
>NA|TRBJ2-7|NA|TRBV2
TGTGCCAGCAGTTCTCGGTCTTCACCTTACGAGCAGTACTTC
CASSSRSSPYEQYF
>NA|TRBJ2-7|NA|TRBV2
TGTGCCAGCAGTGAACAGGGACCCGGGGGGTACTTC
CASSEQGPGGYF
>few|TRBJ2-2|TRBD2|TRBV4-1
TGCGCCAGCAGCCTTCCCCTGGGGGGGACCACCGGGGAGCTGTTTTTT
CASSLPLGGTTGELFF
>few|TRBJ1-2|TRBD1|TRBV7-9
TGTGCCAGCAGTTCGCAGGGGGCGCGGGGGAACTATGGCTACACCTTC
CASSSQGARGNYGYTF
>NA|TRBJ2-2|NA|TRBV30
TGTGCCTGGACCCCCCAAGCCTCCCCGAACACCGGGGAGCTGTTTTTT
CAWTPQASPNTGELFF
>NA|TRBJ1-5|NA|TRBV7-2
TGTGCCAGCAGCCAAGAGGGTGGGGGCGACAATCAGCCCCAGCATTTT
CASSQEGGGDNQPQHF
>NA|TRBJ1-1|NA|TRBV5-4
TGTGCCAGCAGCTCCAGGACAGCGGTGGCCACTGAAGCTTTCTTT
CASSSRTAVATEAFF
>NA|TRBJ1-1|NA|TRBV18
TGTGCCAGCTCACCACCAAGTCGGTCGGGCACTGAAGCTTTCTTT
CASSPPSRSGTEAFF
>NA|TRBJ2-5|TRBD2|TRBV29-1
TGCAGCGTAGCTGGGACTAGTAGAGAGACCCAGTACTTC
CSVAGTSRETQYF
>NA|TRBJ1-5|NA|TRBV21-1
TGTGCCAGCAGCAACGGTCGGAGGAGGGGCCAGCCCCAGCATTTT
CASSNGRRRGQPQHF
>NA|TRBJ1-1|NA|TRBV7-9
TGTGCCAGCAGCCACCCAAAAGGGGCAGGTGACACTGAAGCTTTCTTT
CASSHPKGAGDTEAFF
>few|TRBJ2-6|TRBD1|TRBV5-1
TGCGCCAGCAGCCACACATTAGGACAGGGCTCTGGGGCCAACGTCCTGACTTTC
CASSHTLGQGSGANVLTF
>few|TRBJ2-5|NA|TRBV5-4
TGTGCCAGCAGCTTTGGGCGTGGGGAGACCCAGTACTTC
CASSFGRGETQYF